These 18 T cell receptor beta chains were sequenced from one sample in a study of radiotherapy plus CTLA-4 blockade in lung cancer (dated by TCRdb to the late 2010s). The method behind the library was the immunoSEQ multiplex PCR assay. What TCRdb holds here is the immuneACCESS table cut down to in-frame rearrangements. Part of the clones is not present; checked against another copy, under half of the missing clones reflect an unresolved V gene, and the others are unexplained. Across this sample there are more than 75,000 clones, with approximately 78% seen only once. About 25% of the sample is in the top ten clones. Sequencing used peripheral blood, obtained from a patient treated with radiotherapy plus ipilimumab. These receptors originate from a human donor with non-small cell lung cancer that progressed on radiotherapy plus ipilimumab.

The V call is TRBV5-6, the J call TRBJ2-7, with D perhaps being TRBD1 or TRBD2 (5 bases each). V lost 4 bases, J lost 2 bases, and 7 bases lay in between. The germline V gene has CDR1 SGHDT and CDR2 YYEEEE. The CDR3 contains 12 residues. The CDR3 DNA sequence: TGTGCCAGCAGCGAGGGGACCTACGAGCAGTACGTC. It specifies CASSEGTYEQYV.

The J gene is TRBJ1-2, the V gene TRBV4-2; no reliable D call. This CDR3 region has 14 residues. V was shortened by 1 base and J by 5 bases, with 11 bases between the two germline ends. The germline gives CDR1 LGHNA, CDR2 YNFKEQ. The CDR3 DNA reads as TGTGCCAGCAGCCAAGGTTTAGGGAATTATGGCTACACCTTC. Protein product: CASSQGLGNYGYTF.

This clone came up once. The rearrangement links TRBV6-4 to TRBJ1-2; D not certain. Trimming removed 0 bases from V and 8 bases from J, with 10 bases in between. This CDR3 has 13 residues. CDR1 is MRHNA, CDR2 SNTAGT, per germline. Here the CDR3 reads CASSDSGMGGYTF. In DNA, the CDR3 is TGTGCCAGCAGTGACTCCGGGATGGGGGGCTACACCTTC.

The CDR3 here is CASRPTPGSEQYF. DNA of the CDR3: TGTGCCAGCAGGCCCACCCCAGGGAGCGAGCAGTACTTC. The V call is TRBV28, the J call TRBJ2-7, with D perhaps assigned TRBD1 or TRBD2 (5 bases each). The germline CDR1 and CDR2 sequences are MDHEN and SYDVKM. The CDR3 covers 13 residues. Trimming cost V 6 bases and J 6 bases, with 15 bases left between them.

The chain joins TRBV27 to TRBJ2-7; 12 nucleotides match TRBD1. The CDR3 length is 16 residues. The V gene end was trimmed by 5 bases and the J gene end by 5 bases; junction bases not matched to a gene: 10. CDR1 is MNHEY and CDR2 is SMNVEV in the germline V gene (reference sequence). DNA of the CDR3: TGTGCCAGCAGTCCGGGGGCAGGGACAGGGGGCAACGAGCAGTACTTC. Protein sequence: CASSPGAGTGGNEQYF.

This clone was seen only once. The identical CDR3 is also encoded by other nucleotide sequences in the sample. CDR3 in amino acids: CSVKGILGYTF. CDR3 sequence (DNA): TGCAGCGTCAAGGGAATCCTTGGCTACACCTTC. V usage is TRBV29-1 and J usage is TRBJ1-2; D is ambiguous. The germline CDR1 and CDR2 sequences are SQVTM and ANQGSEA. This CDR3 spans 11 amino acids. Trimming shortened V by 6 bases and J by 7 bases, and 12 bases separated the two germline ends. Based on the CDR3 plus reference TRBV29-1 and TRBJ1-2, the full variable domain is SAVISQKPSRDICQRGTSLTIQCQVDSQVTMMFWYRQQPGQSLTLIATANQGSEATYESGFVIDKFPISRPNLTFSTLTVSNMSPEDSSIYLCSVKGILGYTFGSGTRLTVV.

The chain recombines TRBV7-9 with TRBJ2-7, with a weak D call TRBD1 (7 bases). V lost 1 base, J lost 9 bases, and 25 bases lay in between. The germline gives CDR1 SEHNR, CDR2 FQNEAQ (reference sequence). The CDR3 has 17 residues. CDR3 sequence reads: CASSLGGQGDFGRWQYF. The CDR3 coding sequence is TGTGCCAGCAGCTTAGGGGGTCAGGGGGACTTTGGTCGGTGGCAGTACTTC.

The DNA of the CDR3 is TGCAGCGTTCAGGGGGTATGGGCTAACTATGGCTACACCTTC. Translated, it gives CSVQGVWANYGYTF. This chain connects TRBV29-1 to TRBJ1-2; 7 bases fit TRBD1. The CDR3 loop spans 14 amino acids. CDR1 and CDR2 (germline): SQVTM, ANQGSEA. V trimming: 5 bases; J trimming: 0 bases; junction bases outside the gene matches: 6.

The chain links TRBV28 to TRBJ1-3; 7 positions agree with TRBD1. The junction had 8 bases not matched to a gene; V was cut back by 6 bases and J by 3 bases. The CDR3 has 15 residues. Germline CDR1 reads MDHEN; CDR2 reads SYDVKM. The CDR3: CASSRRQGNGNTIYF. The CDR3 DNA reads TGTGCCAGCAGCCGGCGACAGGGTAATGGAAACACCATATATTTT.

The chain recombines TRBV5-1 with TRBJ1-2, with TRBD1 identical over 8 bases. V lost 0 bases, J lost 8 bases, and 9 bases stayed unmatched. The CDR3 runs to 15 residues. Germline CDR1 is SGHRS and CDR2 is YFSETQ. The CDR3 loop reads CASSLGDRQGSGYTF. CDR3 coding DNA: TGCGCCAGCAGCTTGGGGGACCGACAGGGGAGCGGCTACACCTTC.

The CDR3 DNA reads TGTGCCAGCAGTTACTCTGCGGGAGTCACAGATACGCAGTATTTT. Residues: CASSYSAGVTDTQYF. The chain combines TRBV6-5 with TRBJ2-3; 7 positions agree with TRBD2. Trimming removed 0 bases from V and 2 bases from J; junction bases left unmatched: 2. Germline loops: CDR1 MNHEY, CDR2 SVGAGI. This CDR3 is 15 amino acids long.

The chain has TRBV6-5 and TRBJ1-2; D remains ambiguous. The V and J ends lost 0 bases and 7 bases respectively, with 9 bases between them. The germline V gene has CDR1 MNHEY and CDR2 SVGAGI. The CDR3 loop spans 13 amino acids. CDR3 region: CASSYSSSAGYTF. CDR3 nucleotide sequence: TGTGCCAGCAGTTACTCGAGTTCTGCTGGCTACACCTTC.

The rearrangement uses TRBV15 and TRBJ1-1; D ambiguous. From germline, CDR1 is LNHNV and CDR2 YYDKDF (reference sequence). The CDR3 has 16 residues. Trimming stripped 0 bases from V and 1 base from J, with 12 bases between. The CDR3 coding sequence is TGTGCCACCAGCAGAGAACTCGGGTTGTCGAACACTGAAGCTTTCTTT. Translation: CATSRELGLSNTEAFF.

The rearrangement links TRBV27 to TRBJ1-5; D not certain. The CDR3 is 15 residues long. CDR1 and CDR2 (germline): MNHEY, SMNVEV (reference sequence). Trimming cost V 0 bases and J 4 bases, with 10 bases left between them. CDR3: CASSLSISLNQPQHF. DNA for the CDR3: TGTGCCAGCAGTTTATCGATATCCCTAAATCAGCCCCAGCATTTT.

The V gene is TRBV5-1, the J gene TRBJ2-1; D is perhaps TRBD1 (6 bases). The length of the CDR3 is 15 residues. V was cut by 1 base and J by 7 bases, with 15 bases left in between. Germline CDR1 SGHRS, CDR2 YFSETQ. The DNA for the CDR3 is TGCGCCAGCAGCTTGTGGCCGGGACAAGGAAATGAGCAGTTCTTC. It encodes CASSLWPGQGNEQFF.

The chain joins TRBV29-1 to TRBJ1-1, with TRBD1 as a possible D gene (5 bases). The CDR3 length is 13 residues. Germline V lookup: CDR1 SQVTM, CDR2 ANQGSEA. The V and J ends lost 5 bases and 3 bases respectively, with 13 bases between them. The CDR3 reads CSVSRDLDTEAFF. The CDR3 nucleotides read TGCAGCGTTAGCCGGGACCTGGACACTGAAGCTTTCTTT.

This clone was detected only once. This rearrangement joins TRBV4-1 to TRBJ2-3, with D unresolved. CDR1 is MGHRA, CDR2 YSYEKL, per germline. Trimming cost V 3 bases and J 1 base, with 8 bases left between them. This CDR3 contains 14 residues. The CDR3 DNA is TGCGCCAGCAGCCAGACACAAGGCACAGATACGCAGTATTTT. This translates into CASSQTQGTDTQYF.

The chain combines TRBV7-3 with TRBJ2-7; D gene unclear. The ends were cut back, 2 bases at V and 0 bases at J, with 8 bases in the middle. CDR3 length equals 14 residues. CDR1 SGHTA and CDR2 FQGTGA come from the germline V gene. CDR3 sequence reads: CASSLGPSSYEQYF. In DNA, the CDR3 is TGTGCCAGCAGCTTAGGCCCGAGCTCCTACGAGCAGTACTTC.